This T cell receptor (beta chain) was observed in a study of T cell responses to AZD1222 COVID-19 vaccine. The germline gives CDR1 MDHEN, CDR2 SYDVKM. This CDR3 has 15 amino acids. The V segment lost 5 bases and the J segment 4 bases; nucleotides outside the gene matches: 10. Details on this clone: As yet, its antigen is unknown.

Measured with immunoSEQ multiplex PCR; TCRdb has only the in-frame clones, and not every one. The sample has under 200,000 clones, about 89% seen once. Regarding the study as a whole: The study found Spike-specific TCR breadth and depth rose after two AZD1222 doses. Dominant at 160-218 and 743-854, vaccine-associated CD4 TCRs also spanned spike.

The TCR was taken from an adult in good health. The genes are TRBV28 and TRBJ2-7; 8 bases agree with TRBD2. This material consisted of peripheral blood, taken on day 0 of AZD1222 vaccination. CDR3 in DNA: TGTGCCAGCAGTAAGCGACTAGCGAAGACATACGAGCAGTACTTC. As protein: CASSKRLAKTYEQYF.